This entry describes one TCR beta chain. This clone's antigen is unknown. No base quality information exists; no much larger clone differs at one position. Patients with a history of autoimmune disease or receiving systemic immunosuppression were excluded from the trial. Peripheral blood for TCR sequencing was collected from all dose cohorts at baseline, on cycle 4 day 1, and on cycle 7 day 1. Samples came from an open-label, multicenter, first-in-human phase I dose-escalation trial of ivuxolimab. Adults with locally advanced or metastatic melanoma, renal cell carcinoma, hepatocellular carcinoma or head and neck squamous cell carcinoma were enrolled in the trial. Before TCR sequencing, CD4+ and CD8+ T cells were separately sorted from peripheral blood. For sequencing of the TCRbeta CDR3 region, genomic DNA was extracted from the sorted cells. The immunoSEQ Assay was used to sequence the TCRbeta CDR3 regions. The clones in this table, taken by TCRdb from immuneACCESS, are in-frame only. Not every clone is retained; where verified, under half of the shortfall comes from an unresolved V gene, and the cause of the rest is unknown. The sample has around 16,000 clones on record, about 77% of them singletons. The ten largest clones add up to 28% of the sample.

The junction shows trimming of 0 bases on V and 0 bases on J, plus 6 bases between the germline ends. CDR3 length: 14 amino acids, cysteine to phenylalanine. The sequence is cut down to CDR3 DNA, 42 bases in frame from base 1. Based on the germline V gene, the CDR1 and CDR2 sequences are SGHDT and YYEEEE. The source of the sample is a study of OX40 agonist ivuxolimab in advanced cancers. The study in broad terms: Ivuxolimab, which targeted the costimulatory receptor OX40 (CD134), was an agonistic, fully human IgG2 monoclonal antibody. Intravenous ivuxolimab was administered to patients every 2 weeks at six dose levels: 0.01, 0.1, 0.3, 1.5, 3 and 10 mg/kg. Of the approximately 54 dose-escalation patients, hepatocellular carcinoma was present in approximately 20, melanoma in about 15, renal cell carcinoma in 9 and head and neck cancer in 9. The dose-escalation cohort was roughly 80% male with a mean age of 60 years, ranging from roughly 23 to 80. Prior anti-PD-1, anti-PD-L1 or anti-CTLA-4 therapy was permitted, and approximately 40% of dose-escalation patients had received checkpoint inhibitors. Partial responses occurred in three dose-escalation patients: two with cutaneous melanoma and one with hepatocellular carcinoma. Peripheral TCRbeta sequencing was intended to test whether TCR sequence diversity was altered and clonal T-cell expansion was caused by ivuxolimab. The paper covers the monotherapy dose-escalation part of the phase I ivuxolimab trial, which included N ≈ 50 patients. Overall results and qualifications from the work: Clonal expansion of both CD4+ and CD8+ blood T cells was observed from baseline to week 6 at doses 0.1 to 3.0 mg/kg. In the 0.1-3.0 mg/kg groups, partial responders were among the patients with the lowest normalized peripheral clonal expansion, particularly in CD8+ T cells. After ivuxolimab, expanded clones were on average more numerous among CD8+ T cells than among CD4+ T cells. Which antigens the clonally expanded peripheral T cells were specific for was not determined. Low levels of normalized T-cell clonal expansion were also shown by some nonresponding patients.

This sequence originates from an adult with an advanced solid tumor such as melanoma, head and neck, liver or kidney cancer. The sequences come from CD4+ or CD8+ T cells sorted from blood, collected in a trial of the OX40 agonist ivuxolimab. The rearranged chain carries TRBV5-6 and TRBJ1-2; the D gene identity is not certain. The DNA sequence follows: TGTGCCAGCAGCTTGGAGGTCTCTAACTATGGCTACACCTTC. Its protein product is CASSLEVSNYGYTF.